The source of this T cell receptor beta chain is a study of blood T cell repertoires in COVID-19. Across the study: Whether acute or convalescent, the COVID-19 samples came from the United States, Italy and Spain.

Only in-frame clones appear in the TCRdb table, and some are missing; sequencing was by immunoSEQ multiplex PCR. This sample has about 81,000 clones; about nine tenths occur once, and the top ten carry more than 10%. Material: peripheral blood. The clonotype originates from a man in his 70s with active or convalescent COVID-19.

For the CDR3, the DNA is TGTGCCAGCAGCGGATCGACAGGGTTGGGCCAAGAGACCCAGTACTTC. Translated, it gives CASSGSTGLGQETQYF. The chain employs TRBV7-2 and TRBJ2-5; 7 bases line up with TRBD1. The CDR3 spans 16 residues. The trim removed 5 bases at V and 1 base at J, leaving 10 bases unmatched. The V gene's germline CDR1 is SGHTA and CDR2 FQGNSA.